The following is a T cell receptor beta chain sequence with its context. Its binding antigen is unknown. No base qualities exist here, and no much larger clone lies one base off it. TCRB CDR3 regions were amplified from roughly 1.8 ug genomic DNA, or all available DNA if less, using the immunoSEQ assay. Multiplex PCR used 60 forward primers for TCR V beta segments and 13 reverse primers for J beta segments. To estimate reads per starting template, synthetic control templates were spiked into each sample at limiting dilution. The Illumina HiSeq System generated 87 bp sequencing reads. In the authors' own workflow: PCR and sequencing errors were removed by a nearest neighbor algorithm that merged closely related sequences. TCR overlap was defined as the percentage of unique tumor TCR beta sequences that were also found in the peripheral blood of the same patient. TCRdb's version of the immuneACCESS table is confined to in-frame rearrangements and falls short of the full clone set. An unresolved V gene accounts for under half of the shortfall where checked; the remainder is of unknown origin. For V, J and clone size, that table is used; D and trimming come from the DNA. This sample is represented by tens of thousands of clones; roughly 89% of them were singletons. The ten top clones hold roughly 3.2% of the sample.

This entry is derived from a study of glioma-infiltrating T cells after dendritic cell vaccination (dated by TCRdb to between 2015 and 2016). Background on the whole study: A cohort of roughly 15 glioblastoma patients from Phase I and II dendritic cell vaccination trials was included, of whom 9 were newly diagnosed and 6 had recurrent disease. Deep sequencing of TCR beta CDR3 regions was used to quantify tumor-infiltrating lymphocyte content and compare tumor and blood repertoires in dendritic cell-vaccinated glioblastoma patients. Patients received three intradermal dendritic cell vaccine injections at biweekly intervals in the arm below the axilla. Patients received autologous tumor lysate-pulsed dendritic cell vaccination between about 2002 and 2013. To make the vaccine, monocyte-derived dendritic cells were cultured for approximately 7 days with IL-4 and GM-CSF and then pulsed overnight with autologous tumor lysate. Survival after dendritic cell vaccination was correlated with TCR sequencing metrics, including TIL content and tumor-blood repertoire overlap. The paper's findings and limits, for the study overall: The TCR overlap response model with three groups was called speculative and said to need prospective validation. The cohort was small and heterogeneous, few patients had complete blood and tumor sets, and even fewer had initial-recurrent tumor pairs. TCR clonality showed no direct relationship with survival, which suggests that a diverse polyclonal response may matter. After dendritic cell vaccination, a higher estimated pretreatment TIL content predicted longer time to progression and longer overall survival.

Patients were selected on the basis of adequate residual fresh-frozen tumor tissue and more than two years of available survival data. Molecular status otherwise varied across the glioblastoma patients, but none of them carried an isocitrate dehydrogenase mutation. PBMC collection took place before vaccination, two weeks after the third vaccination, and at tumor progression if progression occurred. Genomic DNA was extracted with the Qiagen DNeasy Blood extraction Kit. CDR1 and CDR2 (SGHNT, YENEEA) derive from the germline V gene. The germline V and J ends show losses of 3 bases and 4 bases respectively, and no gene match explains 4 bases of the junction. Measured from the cysteine to the phenylalanine, the CDR3 is 14 residues long. Just CDR3 DNA is preserved here, 42 bases in frame from base 1.

This sequence was found in a human donor with glioblastoma. Sequencing used blood, obtained before dendritic cell vaccination. Recombination joined TRBV11-3 with TRBJ2-5; TRBD2 matches 8 bases in the middle. The nucleotide sequence is TGTGCCAGCAGCTTTGTCGGGAGGGCAGAGACCCAGTACTTC. Translated, it gives CASSFVGRAETQYF.